The 17 T cell receptor beta chains presented below share a single source sample, sequenced in a study of T cells after yellow fever vaccination. TCRdb re-derived calls from the 5' RACE reads in MiXCR, one entry per CDR3 protein. The table shows more than 450,000 distinct CDR3 sequences, with 20% to 25% occurring only once. The sequenced sample was PBMCs, obtained less than 25 days after the first yellow fever vaccination. The origin of the receptors is a man younger than 35 who received the YFV17D yellow fever vaccine.

This clonotype was counted between two and nine times. The chain employs TRBV5-1 and TRBJ2-1; D is uncertain. Germline CDR1 reads SGHRS; CDR2 reads YFSETQ. The CDR3 runs 15 residues. Trimming took 1 base from V and 0 from J, leaving 8 bases between them. As DNA, the CDR3 is TGCGCCAGCAGCTTGACAGACCTCTCCTACAATGAGCAGTTCTTC. It translates to CASSLTDLSYNEQFF.

CDR3 residues: CASSLVRGGREKLFF. Here the CDR3 DNA reads TGTGCCAGCAGCTTAGTGAGGGGGGGCCGTGAAAAACTGTTTTTT. This rearrangement joins TRBV7-2 to TRBJ1-4, with D possibly TRBD1 on 6 matching bases. Looked up from germline, CDR1 is SGHTA and CDR2 is FQGNSA. V lost 1 base and J 7 bases, leaving 13 bases between the germline ends. CDR3 size: 15 residues.

This clonotype came up a few times. The V call is TRBV4-1, the J call TRBJ2-3; 13 positions match TRBD2. The length of the CDR3 is 18 residues. Germline-derived CDR1 and CDR2 are MGHRA and YSYEKL. J was trimmed by 6 bases and V by 2 bases; bases with no gene match: 11. In DNA, the CDR3 is TGCGCCAGCAGCCAAACCATGACTAGCGGGGGGCCCGGGGATACGCAGTATTTT. As protein: CASSQTMTSGGPGDTQYF.

Notes on this clonotype: A junction end diverges from the germline sequence, so it may reflect a read error. The rearrangement joins TRBV7-6 to TRBJ2-1, with 7 bases identical to TRBD1. Germline values: CDR1 SGHVS, CDR2 FNYEAQ. The CDR3 length is 14 residues. This chain's CDR3 is CASTTSTGSGEEFF. CDR3 in DNA: TGTGCCAGCACCACCTCGACAGGGTCGGGTGAGGAGTTCTTC.

The genes are TRBV7-2 and TRBJ2-5, with TRBD2 matching over 9 bases. V dropped 5 bases and J dropped 6; count of bases not matched to a gene: 10. The CDR3 is 15 residues long. Germline lookup yields CDR1 SGHTA and CDR2 FQGNSA. Here the CDR3 DNA reads TGTGCCAGCAGCCGCGGGGGGGCCGAGCCAAAGACCCAGTACTTC. It yields the protein CASSRGGAEPKTQYF.

This clonotype was detected only a few times. The chain joins TRBV20-1 to TRBJ2-5, with D unresolved. V was trimmed by 3 bases and J by 5 bases, leaving 13 bases between them. This CDR3 comprises 13 residues. CDR1 and CDR2 from the germline V gene are DFQATT and SNEGSKA (reference sequence). CDR3 amino acids: CSASEPFRETQYF. The CDR3 DNA is TGCAGTGCTAGTGAGCCTTTCAGGGAGACCCAGTACTTC.

J is TRBJ1-5 and V is TRBV18; D remains unclear. Trimming took 0 bases from V and 5 from J, leaving 8 bases between them. CDR3 length: 14 residues. Germline values: CDR1 KGHSH, CDR2 LQKENI. CDR3 amino acids: CASSPPEGDQPQHF. The CDR3, as DNA: TGTGCCAGCTCACCACCGGAGGGCGATCAGCCCCAGCATTTT.

The chain is built from TRBV2 and TRBJ1-1; unclear D gene. V was clipped by 4 bases and J by 3 bases, with 18 bases between them. The CDR3 runs 16 residues. Looked up from germline, CDR1 is SNHLY and CDR2 is FYNNEI. In nucleotides, the CDR3 is TGTGCCAGCAGTGGGCCAGAGTCATTTCTTGACACTGAAGCTTTCTTT. It translates to CASSGPESFLDTEAFF.

This clonotype was seen only a few times. In DNA form, the CDR3 reads TGTGCCAGCAGCCAAGATTGGAGGGAGCCTGGCTACACCTTC. Translated: CASSQDWREPGYTF. The genes are TRBV3-1 and TRBJ1-2, with no clear D. Germline V gives CDR1 LGHDT, CDR2 YNNKEL (reference sequence). The V end was cut by 0 bases, the J end by 7 bases, with 12 bases between. The CDR3 runs 14 residues.

This chain joins TRBV19 and TRBJ1-5, with D uncertain. Germline CDR1 LNHDA, CDR2 SQIVND (reference sequence). The V and J ends lost 3 bases and 9 bases respectively, with 9 bases between them. This CDR3 has 12 amino acids. CDR3: CASSMKFLPQHF. The DNA of the CDR3 is TGTGCCAGTAGTATGAAGTTTTTGCCCCAGCATTTT. The full variable domain, in which reference TRBV19 and TRBJ1-5 provide the parts outside the CDR3, is DGGITQSPKYLFRKEGQNVTLSCEQNLNHDAMYWYRQDPGQGLRLIYYSQIVNDFQKGDIAEGYSVSREKKESFPLTVTSAQKNPTAFYLCASSMKFLPQHFGDGTRLSIL.

The V gene is TRBV6-2 or TRBV6-3, the J gene TRBJ2-7; the match to TRBD1 covers 12 bases. Germline V gene data show CDR1 as MNHEY and CDR2 as SVGEGT. Trimming took 5 bases from V and 2 from J; bases not matched to a gene: 7. This CDR3 is built from 16 residues. This CDR3 reads CASSATGTGGTYEQYF. The DNA for the CDR3 is TGTGCCAGCAGTGCAACTGGGACAGGGGGCACCTACGAGCAGTACTTC.

As DNA, the CDR3 is TGTGCCGTCCGGACCGCAGGGGAGCTGTTTTTT. Translation gives CAVRTAGELFF. The rearrangement links TRBV12-3 or TRBV12-4 to TRBJ2-2; D uncertain. CDR3 length: 11 amino acids. V lost 11 bases, J lost 8 bases, and 12 bases lay in between.

This clonotype was counted many times. The V and J genes are TRBV7-9 and TRBJ2-1, with D possibly being TRBD2 (6 bases). The germline gives CDR1 SEHNR, CDR2 FQNEAQ (reference sequence). The V and J ends lost 1 base and 7 bases respectively, with 11 bases between them. The CDR3 loop spans 14 amino acids. CDR3: CASSLVGGWNEQFF. The CDR3 DNA reads TGTGCCAGCAGCTTAGTTGGAGGGTGGAATGAGCAGTTCTTC.

This clonotype was detected only once. The chain uses TRBV27 and TRBJ2-5, with 10 bases aligning to TRBD1. With V trimmed by 5 bases and J by 5 bases, 8 bases remained unmatched. Looked up from germline, CDR1 is MNHEY and CDR2 is SMNVEV (reference sequence). This CDR3 contains 15 residues. CDR3 sequence (DNA): TGTGCCAGCAGTATTACCGGGACAGGGGACGAGACCCAGTACTTC. Protein product: CASSITGTGDETQYF.

The chain couples TRBV30 to TRBJ2-7; D unclear. Germline values: CDR1 GTSNPN, CDR2 SVGIG (reference sequence). The CDR3 runs to 13 residues. V was shortened by 5 bases and J by 4 bases, with 15 bases between the two germline ends. The DNA of the CDR3 is TGTGCCTGGGGACGGTACGGAGCATACGAGCAGTACTTC. Translated, it gives CAWGRYGAYEQYF.

This clonotype was counted a few times. This chain joins TRBV3-1 and TRBJ2-7, with TRBD2 matching over 9 bases. The CDR3 extends over 16 amino acids. V lost 1 base, J lost 2 bases, and 6 bases stayed unmatched. The germline CDR1 and CDR2 sequences are LGHDT and YNNKEL (reference sequence). The CDR3 DNA sequence: TGTGCCAGCAGCCAAGCTCCCTCTAGCGGGGCCTACGAGCAGTACTTC. It translates to CASSQAPSSGAYEQYF.

In this sample, this clonotype turned up a few times. CDR3 DNA sequence: TGTGCCAGCAGCCACAGAAATACAGGGAATTATAATTCACCCCTCCACTTT. Translation: CASSHRNTGNYNSPLHF. This chain joins TRBV3-1 and TRBJ1-6; tentative D call: TRBD1 (6 bases). In germline, CDR1 is LGHDT, CDR2 YNNKEL (reference sequence). The CDR3 contains 17 residues. V was cut by 3 bases and J by 4 bases, with 16 bases left in between.